This T cell receptor (beta chain) is drawn from a study of metastatic and nonmetastatic thyroid tumors. Whole-study context: From malignant and benign thyroid patients, repertoires in blood and in tumor or nodule tissue were compared. Study observations and caveats: Malignant thyroid tumors reportedly exceeded benign nodules significantly in TCR beta diversity, with the difference appearing in blood and tumor.

All patients were untreated before thyroid surgery. With respect to this clone: Its antigen is unknown.

In the original workflow: Across clinicopathological groups, CDR3 differences served as the basis for building a distant-metastasis classifier for papillary thyroid cancer. Via MiXCR, TCRdb re-called the PCR reads. The V and J calls come from TCRdb's annotation, not from the publication. The data contain 13,000 to 15,000 clones, approximately 12% of them seen just once; the ten biggest clones take up 13% to 15%. The germline V gene encodes CDR1 MRHNA and CDR2 SNTAGT. Between the trimmed V and J ends, which lost 5 bases and 4 bases, there was a span of 13 bases. The CDR3 loop spans 14 amino acids. This TCR derives from a female donor with papillary thyroid cancer or a benign thyroid nodule (not recorded which). Some clones in this sample may be carry-over from other donors' samples. This sequence joins TRBV6-4 and TRBJ2-3; TRBD1 might be the D (6 bases). Sequencing was carried out using blood. The CDR3 nucleotides read TGTGCCAGCAGTCTACAGGGTGTCTCAGATACGCAGTATTTT. Encoded protein: CASSLQGVSDTQYF.